The rows below give T cell receptor beta chains drawn from one sample of a study of T cells in Graves' hyperthyroidism and ophthalmopathy. TCRdb reprocessed the multiplex PCR reads via MiXCR and lists one record per CDR3 protein. The data hold a few hundred thousand distinct CDR3 sequences, with roughly 46% observed a single time. The material sequenced was peripheral blood or thyroid tissue (not recorded which). These receptors came from a woman aged 18-35 years with Graves' hyperthyroidism. The CDR3 runs from the conserved cysteine through the conserved F or W. Fields, in order: clone size, V gene, D gene, J gene, CDR3 DNA, CDR3 protein. The D gene is left open where the match is weak. Only part of the rows carry a size: once, few, many, or a class if the clone is expanded.

clone size: many
V gene: TRBV7-6
D gene: TRBD1
J gene: TRBJ1-2
CDR3 DNA: TGTGCCAGCAGCTCCGGGACAGGGGAACGCTACACCTTC
CDR3 protein: CASSSGTGERYTF

clone size: -
V gene: TRBV27
D gene: -
J gene: TRBJ1-3
CDR3 DNA: TGTGCCAGCAGACAGGTATCTGGAAACACCATATATTTT
CDR3 protein: CASRQVSGNTIYF

clone size: -
V gene: TRBV12-3/TRBV12-4
D gene: -
J gene: TRBJ2-1
CDR3 DNA: TGTGCCAGCAGCTCGGGACCTGCCTGGGAGCAGTTCTTC
CDR3 protein: CASSSGPAWEQFF

clone size: -
V gene: TRBV6-5
D gene: -
J gene: TRBJ1-5
CDR3 DNA: TGTGCCAGCAGTTACTCGATCGGACTAGCGGTCATGAAGACCCAGCATTTT
CDR3 protein: CASSYSIGLAVMKTQHF

clone size: -
V gene: TRBV10-3
D gene: -
J gene: TRBJ1-2
CDR3 DNA: TGTGCCATCAGTGAAGAGGACCTGAAAGGCAGATCTAACTATGGCTACACCTTC
CDR3 protein: CAISEEDLKGRSNYGYTF

clone size: -
V gene: TRBV10-1
D gene: -
J gene: TRBJ1-1
CDR3 DNA: TGCGCCAGCAGTGCTAGAGTGGGGGCCGTGAACACTGAAGCTTTCTTT
CDR3 protein: CASSARVGAVNTEAFF

clone size: once
V gene: TRBV3-1
D gene: -
J gene: TRBJ2-1
CDR3 DNA: TGTGCCAGCAGCCAAGAAAGTGGGTGGAGGAATGAGCAGTTCTTC
CDR3 protein: CASSQESGWRNEQFF

clone size: many
V gene: TRBV5-1
D gene: -
J gene: TRBJ1-1
CDR3 DNA: TGTGCCAGCAGCTTGGCTGCGAACACTGAAGCTTTCTTT
CDR3 protein: CASSLAANTEAFF

clone size: many
V gene: TRBV6-1
D gene: TRBD1
J gene: TRBJ2-2
CDR3 DNA: TGTGCCAGCAGTGAGGAAAGGACAGGGGGCATCGGGGAGCTGTTTTTT
CDR3 protein: CASSEERTGGIGELFF

clone size: -
V gene: TRBV10-3
D gene: -
J gene: TRBJ2-3
CDR3 DNA: TGTGCCAGCAGTACCTACCGACACACAGATACGCAGTATTTT
CDR3 protein: CASSTYRHTDTQYF

clone size: -
V gene: TRBV5-1
D gene: TRBD1
J gene: TRBJ1-1
CDR3 DNA: TGCGCCAGCAGCAAGGACAGGGTTTGGAACACTGAAGCTTTCTTT
CDR3 protein: CASSKDRVWNTEAFF

clone size: once
V gene: TRBV29-1
D gene: TRBD1
J gene: TRBJ2-5
CDR3 DNA: TGCAGCGTTGAAACAGGGGGTCAAGAGACCCAGTACTTC
CDR3 protein: CSVETGGQETQYF

clone size: -
V gene: TRBV12-3/TRBV12-4
D gene: -
J gene: TRBJ1-1
CDR3 DNA: TGTGCCGGCAGTTGGGGAAAAGGGAACACTGAAGCTTTCTTT
CDR3 protein: CAGSWGKGNTEAFF

clone size: -
V gene: TRBV5-1
D gene: TRBD1
J gene: TRBJ2-2
CDR3 DNA: TGCGCCAGCAGCCCGGGTGGGACAGAAGCCGGGGAGCTGTTTTTT
CDR3 protein: CASSPGGTEAGELFF

clone size: -
V gene: TRBV6-1
D gene: -
J gene: TRBJ2-2
CDR3 DNA: TGTGCCAGCGGCCCGTCCCGGGCTCACACCGGGGAGCTGTTTTTT
CDR3 protein: CASGPSRAHTGELFF

clone size: -
V gene: TRBV7-2
D gene: TRBD2
J gene: TRBJ2-5
CDR3 DNA: TGTGCCAGCAGCCTGGGACTAGCGGGAGTTCGAGAGACCCAGTACTTC
CDR3 protein: CASSLGLAGVRETQYF

clone size: many
V gene: TRBV7-2
D gene: -
J gene: TRBJ2-1
CDR3 DNA: TGTGCCAGCAGCTTAGGGCTAGGTCGGGGTGAGCAGTTCTTC
CDR3 protein: CASSLGLGRGEQFF

clone size: many
V gene: TRBV11-2
D gene: -
J gene: TRBJ1-2
CDR3 DNA: TGTGCCAGCAGCTTCTTCAACTATGGCTACACCTTC
CDR3 protein: CASSFFNYGYTF

clone size: -
V gene: TRBV20-1
D gene: TRBD2
J gene: TRBJ2-3
CDR3 DNA: TGCAGTGCTAGAGATGTGGGAGCGGGAGTGCCAGATACGCAGTATTTT
CDR3 protein: CSARDVGAGVPDTQYF

clone size: many
V gene: TRBV6-1
D gene: TRBD1
J gene: TRBJ2-7
CDR3 DNA: TGTGCCAGCAGCCAGGGGACAGGGGACTCCTACGAGCAGTACTTC
CDR3 protein: CASSQGTGDSYEQYF

clone size: -
V gene: TRBV7-2
D gene: -
J gene: TRBJ1-1
CDR3 DNA: TGTGCCAGCAGCTTCCGGACAGATAACACTGAAGCTTTCTTT
CDR3 protein: CASSFRTDNTEAFF

clone size: -
V gene: TRBV25-1
D gene: -
J gene: TRBJ2-2
CDR3 DNA: TGTGCCAGCAGTTTCTCAGGGGTGTGGACCGGGGAGCTGTTTTTT
CDR3 protein: CASSFSGVWTGELFF

clone size: -
V gene: TRBV4-1
D gene: TRBD1
J gene: TRBJ1-6
CDR3 DNA: TGCGCCAGCAGCCAAGTGCCGGGACAGGGTGTTTCACCCCTCCACTTT
CDR3 protein: CASSQVPGQGVSPLHF

clone size: -
V gene: TRBV7-9
D gene: -
J gene: TRBJ1-4
CDR3 DNA: TGTGCCAGCAGACGGGACCAGGGGTGGAATGAAAAACTGTTTTTT
CDR3 protein: CASRRDQGWNEKLFF

clone size: many
V gene: TRBV6-5
D gene: TRBD1
J gene: TRBJ1-2
CDR3 DNA: TGTGCCAGCAGTATCTCAGGGGGCACGGTGGCCTTC
CDR3 protein: CASSISGGTVAF

clone size: -
V gene: TRBV12-3/TRBV12-4
D gene: TRBD1
J gene: TRBJ1-1
CDR3 DNA: TGTGCCAGCAGATACAGGGGACTGAACACTGAAGCTTTCTTT
CDR3 protein: CASRYRGLNTEAFF

clone size: -
V gene: TRBV24-1
D gene: -
J gene: TRBJ2-2
CDR3 DNA: TGTGCCACCCGCGGAAGGAACACCGGGGAGCTGGTTTTT
CDR3 protein: CATRGRNTGELVF

clone size: -
V gene: TRBV20-1
D gene: TRBD1
J gene: TRBJ1-1
CDR3 DNA: TGCAGTGCTAGTTACGGGACAGGGGACACTGAAGCTTTCTTT
CDR3 protein: CSASYGTGDTEAFF

clone size: many
V gene: TRBV6-1
D gene: TRBD1
J gene: TRBJ2-7
CDR3 DNA: TGTGCCAGCAGTGAATGGCGGGACAGGGATCACGAGCAGTACTTC
CDR3 protein: CASSEWRDRDHEQYF

clone size: -
V gene: TRBV7-2
D gene: -
J gene: TRBJ2-2
CDR3 DNA: TGTGCCTGCAGCTTACGAACCGGGGAGCTGTTTTTT
CDR3 protein: CACSLRTGELFF

clone size: -
V gene: TRBV11-1
D gene: -
J gene: TRBJ2-5
CDR3 DNA: TGTGCCAGCAGCTTAGCGGCACTCCACGAAGTGTTCTTC
CDR3 protein: CASSLAALHEVFF

clone size: many
V gene: TRBV4-1
D gene: -
J gene: TRBJ1-5
CDR3 DNA: TGCGCCAGCAGCCCGCGGCGGGGCAATCAGCCCCAGCATTTT
CDR3 protein: CASSPRRGNQPQHF

clone size: -
V gene: TRBV2
D gene: -
J gene: TRBJ2-7
CDR3 DNA: TGTGCCAGCAGTGGCCGGCCACTTTACGAGCAGTACTTC
CDR3 protein: CASSGRPLYEQYF

clone size: many
V gene: TRBV7-2
D gene: -
J gene: TRBJ2-2
CDR3 DNA: TGTGCCAGCAGCTTAGTTCCGGGAGCCAGCACCGGGGAGCTGTTTTTT
CDR3 protein: CASSLVPGASTGELFF

clone size: many
V gene: TRBV3-1
D gene: TRBD2
J gene: TRBJ2-7
CDR3 DNA: TGTGCCAGCAGCCGGGGACTAGCGGGGAACGAGCAGTACTTC
CDR3 protein: CASSRGLAGNEQYF

clone size: many
V gene: TRBV7-2
D gene: TRBD2
J gene: TRBJ2-5
CDR3 DNA: TGTGCCAGCAGCCACCTTAGCGGGAGGACCCAAGAGACCCAGTACTTC
CDR3 protein: CASSHLSGRTQETQYF

clone size: -
V gene: TRBV2
D gene: -
J gene: TRBJ2-3
CDR3 DNA: TGTGCCAGCAGAGGGGCCCTCCCAACAGATACGCAGTATTTT
CDR3 protein: CASRGALPTDTQYF

clone size: -
V gene: TRBV2
D gene: TRBD2
J gene: TRBJ2-1
CDR3 DNA: TGTGCCAGCAACCCGGGACTAGTTGATGAGCAGTTCTTC
CDR3 protein: CASNPGLVDEQFF

clone size: few
V gene: TRBV12-5
D gene: -
J gene: TRBJ1-3
CDR3 DNA: TGTGCTAGTGGTTTGGACGGTAGGAGCTCTGGAAACACCATATATTTT
CDR3 protein: CASGLDGRSSGNTIYF

clone size: -
V gene: TRBV7-6
D gene: -
J gene: TRBJ1-1
CDR3 DNA: TGCGCCAGCAGCCAGCTCTCTGGTCAGGGGTCGCCTGACACTGAAGCTTTCTTT
CDR3 protein: CASSQLSGQGSPDTEAFF

clone size: -
V gene: TRBV19
D gene: TRBD2
J gene: TRBJ2-2
CDR3 DNA: TGTGCCAGTTTATTCGGGGGGGGAAGCACCGGGGAGCTGTTTTTT
CDR3 protein: CASLFGGGSTGELFF

clone size: many
V gene: TRBV7-2
D gene: -
J gene: TRBJ2-7
CDR3 DNA: TGTGCCAGCAGCTTAGGATGGGGCGAGCAGTACTTC
CDR3 protein: CASSLGWGEQYF

clone size: -
V gene: TRBV20-1
D gene: TRBD2
J gene: TRBJ2-5
CDR3 DNA: TGCAGTGTCACTAGCGGGAAGGAGACCCAGTACTTC
CDR3 protein: CSVTSGKETQYF

clone size: many
V gene: TRBV10-3
D gene: TRBD1
J gene: TRBJ2-7
CDR3 DNA: TGTGCCATCAGCTCGACAGGGATCTCCTACGAGCAGTACTTC
CDR3 protein: CAISSTGISYEQYF

clone size: many
V gene: TRBV24-1
D gene: TRBD2
J gene: TRBJ2-5
CDR3 DNA: TGTGCCACCAGTGAAATCGGACTAGCGGCCAACCAAGAGACCCAGTACTTC
CDR3 protein: CATSEIGLAANQETQYF

clone size: once
V gene: TRBV29-1
D gene: TRBD2
J gene: TRBJ2-1
CDR3 DNA: TGCAGCGTTGAAGATCTAGCGGGAGGCGTTAATGAGCAGTTCTTC
CDR3 protein: CSVEDLAGGVNEQFF

clone size: many
V gene: TRBV7-3
D gene: -
J gene: TRBJ2-2
CDR3 DNA: TGTGCCAGCAGCGCCTACGGGGCTCGAGGCGGGGAGCTGTTTTTT
CDR3 protein: CASSAYGARGGELFF

clone size: -
V gene: TRBV7-9
D gene: -
J gene: TRBJ2-6
CDR3 DNA: TGTGCCAGCAGCCGAGGCGGGCGAACTGGGGCCAACGTTCTGACTTTC
CDR3 protein: CASSRGGRTGANVLTF

clone size: -
V gene: TRBV6-1
D gene: TRBD1
J gene: TRBJ1-6
CDR3 DNA: TGTGCCAGTAACGACAGGGGTACACCCCTCCACTTT
CDR3 protein: CASNDRGTPLHF

clone size: -
V gene: TRBV10-3
D gene: TRBD2
J gene: TRBJ2-5
CDR3 DNA: TGTGCCACCAGTGATTTATGGGAGGGGACCCAGTACTTC
CDR3 protein: CATSDLWEGTQYF

clone size: once
V gene: TRBV15
D gene: -
J gene: TRBJ1-4
CDR3 DNA: TGTGCCACCAGCAGATACGGGACTAATGAAAAACTGTTTTTT
CDR3 protein: CATSRYGTNEKLFF

clone size: few
V gene: TRBV7-2
D gene: -
J gene: TRBJ2-7
CDR3 DNA: TGTGCCAGCAGTTTATCCCAATACAAGTACGAGCAGTACTTC
CDR3 protein: CASSLSQYKYEQYF

clone size: many
V gene: TRBV4-1
D gene: TRBD2
J gene: TRBJ2-5
CDR3 DNA: TGCGCCAGCAGCCAAGACGGAAGCGGGAGGGGTGAGACCCAGTACTTC
CDR3 protein: CASSQDGSGRGETQYF

clone size: many
V gene: TRBV20-1
D gene: -
J gene: TRBJ2-5
CDR3 DNA: TGCAGTGCTCAATTCGGGACCTTTCCCGAGACCCAGTACTTC
CDR3 protein: CSAQFGTFPETQYF

clone size: -
V gene: TRBV7-8
D gene: -
J gene: TRBJ2-5
CDR3 DNA: TGTGCCAGCAGCTTCAGCGGGCCTGACGCGGATACCCAGTACTTC
CDR3 protein: CASSFSGPDADTQYF

clone size: many
V gene: TRBV29-1
D gene: -
J gene: TRBJ2-7
CDR3 DNA: TGCAGCGTTGAATCCCCAGGGGGGGCCTACGAGCAGTACTTC
CDR3 protein: CSVESPGGAYEQYF

clone size: many
V gene: TRBV5-1
D gene: TRBD1
J gene: TRBJ1-3
CDR3 DNA: TGCGCCAGCAGCTTGGTAAGGGGGGACAGCATCGCTGGAAACACCATATATTTT
CDR3 protein: CASSLVRGDSIAGNTIYF